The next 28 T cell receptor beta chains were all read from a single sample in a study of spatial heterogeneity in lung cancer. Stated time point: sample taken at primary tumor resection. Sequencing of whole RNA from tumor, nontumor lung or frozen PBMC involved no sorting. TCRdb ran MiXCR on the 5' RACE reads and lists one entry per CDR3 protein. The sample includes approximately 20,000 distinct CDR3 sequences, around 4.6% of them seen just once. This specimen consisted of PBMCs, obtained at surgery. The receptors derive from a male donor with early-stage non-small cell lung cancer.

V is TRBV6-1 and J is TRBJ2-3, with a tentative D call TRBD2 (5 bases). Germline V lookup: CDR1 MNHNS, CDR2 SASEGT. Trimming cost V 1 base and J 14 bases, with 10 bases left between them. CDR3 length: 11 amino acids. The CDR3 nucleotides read TGTGCCAGCAGTGAAGGTCCTAGCCCGTATTTT. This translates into CASSEGPSPYF.

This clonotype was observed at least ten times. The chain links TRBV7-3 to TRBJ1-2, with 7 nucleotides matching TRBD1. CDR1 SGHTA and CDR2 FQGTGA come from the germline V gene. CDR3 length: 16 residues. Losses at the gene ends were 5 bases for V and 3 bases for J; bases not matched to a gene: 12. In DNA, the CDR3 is TGTGCCAGCAGCCCCCAGCCGGGACAGCCTGACTATGGCTACACCTTC. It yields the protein CASSPQPGQPDYGYTF.

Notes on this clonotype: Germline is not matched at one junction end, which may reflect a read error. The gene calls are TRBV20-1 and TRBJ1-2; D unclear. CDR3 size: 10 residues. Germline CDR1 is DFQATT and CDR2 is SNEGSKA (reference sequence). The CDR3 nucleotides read TGTGGGTTGGCGGCCTATGGCTACACCTTC. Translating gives CGLAAYGYTF.

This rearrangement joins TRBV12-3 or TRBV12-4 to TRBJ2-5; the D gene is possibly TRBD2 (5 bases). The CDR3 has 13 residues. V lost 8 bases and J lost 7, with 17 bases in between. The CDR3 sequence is CASGDYSSGTQYF. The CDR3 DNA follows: TGTGCCAGCGGCGACTATAGTTCGGGGACCCAGTACTTC.

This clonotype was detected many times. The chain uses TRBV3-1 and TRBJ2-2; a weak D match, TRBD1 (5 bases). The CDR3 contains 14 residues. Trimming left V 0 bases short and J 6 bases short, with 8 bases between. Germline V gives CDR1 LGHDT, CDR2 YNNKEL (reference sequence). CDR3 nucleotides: TGTGCCAGCAGCCAAGAATCAGGGTCCGGGGAGCTGTTTTTT. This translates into CASSQESGSGELFF.

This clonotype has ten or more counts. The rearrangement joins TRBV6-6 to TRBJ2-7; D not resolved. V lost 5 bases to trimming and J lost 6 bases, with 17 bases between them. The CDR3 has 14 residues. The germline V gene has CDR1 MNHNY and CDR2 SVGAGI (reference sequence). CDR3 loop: CASSLKRTQGEQYF. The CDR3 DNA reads TGTGCCAGCAGTCTAAAAAGAACGCAAGGCGAGCAGTACTTC.

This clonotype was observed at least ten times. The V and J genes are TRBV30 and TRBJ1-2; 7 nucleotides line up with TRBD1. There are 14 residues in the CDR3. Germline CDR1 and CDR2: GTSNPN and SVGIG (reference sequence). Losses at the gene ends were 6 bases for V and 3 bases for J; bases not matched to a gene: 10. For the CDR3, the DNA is TGTGCCTGCTCCCGACAGGGCGGGCACTATGGCTACACCTTC. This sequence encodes CACSRQGGHYGYTF. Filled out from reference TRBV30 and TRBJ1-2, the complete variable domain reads SQTIHQWPATLVQPVGSPLSLECTVEGTSNPNLYWYRQAAGRGLQLLFYSVGIGQISSEVPQNLSASRPQDRQFILSSKKLLLSDSGFYLCACSRQGGHYGYTFGSGTRLTVV.

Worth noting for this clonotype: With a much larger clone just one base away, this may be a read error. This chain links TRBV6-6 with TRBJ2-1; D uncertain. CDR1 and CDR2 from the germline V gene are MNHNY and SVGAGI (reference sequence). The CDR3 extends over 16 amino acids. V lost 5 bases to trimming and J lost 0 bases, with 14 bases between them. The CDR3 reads CASSLGEQSSYNEQFF. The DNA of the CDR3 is TGTGCCAGCAGTCTTGGTGAACAGAGCTCCTACAATGAGCAGTTCTTC.

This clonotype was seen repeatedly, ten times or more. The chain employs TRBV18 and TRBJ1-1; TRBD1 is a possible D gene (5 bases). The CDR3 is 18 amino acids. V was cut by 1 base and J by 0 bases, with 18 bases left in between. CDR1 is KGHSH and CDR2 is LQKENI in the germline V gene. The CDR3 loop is CASSPRAYGGSMNTEAFF. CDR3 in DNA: TGTGCCAGCTCACCACGGGCATATGGGGGTTCCATGAACACTGAAGCTTTCTTT.

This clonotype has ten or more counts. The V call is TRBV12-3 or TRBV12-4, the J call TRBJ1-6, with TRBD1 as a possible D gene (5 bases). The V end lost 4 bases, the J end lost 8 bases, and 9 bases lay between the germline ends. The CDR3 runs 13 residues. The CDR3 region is CASSYWGDSPLHF. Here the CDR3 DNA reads TGTGCCAGCAGTTACTGGGGGGATTCACCCCTCCACTTT.

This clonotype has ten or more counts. CDR3: CASSVGTQGYEQYF. Here the CDR3 DNA reads TGTGCCAGCAGCGTCGGGACTCAGGGATACGAGCAGTACTTC. The chain uses TRBV11-2 and TRBJ2-7, with D perhaps matching TRBD2 (6 bases). V lost 5 bases to trimming and J lost 4 bases, with 15 bases between them. The V gene's germline CDR1 is SGHAT and CDR2 FQNNGV. The length of the CDR3 is 14 residues. The full variable domain, rest sourced from reference TRBV11-2 and TRBJ2-7, is EAGVAQSPRYKIIEKRQSVAFWCNPISGHATLYWYQQILGQGPKLLIQFQNNGVVDDSQLPKDRFSAERLKGVDSTLKIQPAKLEDSAVYLCASSVGTQGYEQYFGPGTRLTVT.

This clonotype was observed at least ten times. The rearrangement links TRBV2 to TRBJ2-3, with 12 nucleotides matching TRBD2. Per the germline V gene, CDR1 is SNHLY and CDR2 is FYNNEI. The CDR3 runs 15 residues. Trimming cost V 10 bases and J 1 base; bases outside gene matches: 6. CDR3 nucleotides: TGTGCCACCCTAGGACTAGCGGGACGCACAGATACGCAGTATTTT. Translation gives CATLGLAGRTDTQYF.

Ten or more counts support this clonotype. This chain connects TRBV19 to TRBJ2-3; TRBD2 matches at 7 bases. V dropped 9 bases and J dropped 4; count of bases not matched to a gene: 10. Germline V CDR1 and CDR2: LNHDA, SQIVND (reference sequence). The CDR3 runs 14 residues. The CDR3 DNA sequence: TGTGCCAGCGGAGTGGGGGGGAAGGCAGATACGCAGTATTTT. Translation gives CASGVGGKADTQYF. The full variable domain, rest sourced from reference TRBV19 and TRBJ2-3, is DGGITQSPKYLFRKEGQNVTLSCEQNLNHDAMYWYRQDPGQGLRLIYYSQIVNDFQKGDIAEGYSVSREKKESFPLTVTSAQKNPTAFYLCASGVGGKADTQYFGPGTRLTVL.

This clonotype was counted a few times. Here the CDR3 reads CASSQASQVGYEQYF. For the CDR3, the DNA is TGTGCCAGCAGCCAAGCATCACAGGTGGGATACGAGCAGTACTTC. The V and J genes are TRBV4-2 and TRBJ2-7; D is perhaps TRBD1 (5 bases). The germline CDR1 and CDR2 sequences are LGHNA and YNFKEQ. The CDR3 runs 15 residues. Trimming shortened V by 1 base and J by 4 bases, and 14 bases separated the two germline ends.

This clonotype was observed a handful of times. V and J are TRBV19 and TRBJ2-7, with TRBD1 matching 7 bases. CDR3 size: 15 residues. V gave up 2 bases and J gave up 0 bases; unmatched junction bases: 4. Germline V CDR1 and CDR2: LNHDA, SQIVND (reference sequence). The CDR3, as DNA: TGTGCCAGTAGTATACCAGGGGGAAGCTCCTACGAGCAGTACTTC. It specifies CASSIPGGSSYEQYF.

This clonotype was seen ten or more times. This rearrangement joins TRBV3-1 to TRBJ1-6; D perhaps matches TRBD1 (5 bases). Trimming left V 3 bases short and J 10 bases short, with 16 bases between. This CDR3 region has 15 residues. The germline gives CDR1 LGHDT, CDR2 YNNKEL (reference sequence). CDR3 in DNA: TGTGCCAGCAGCCATGGGGGTATTTCGGGATCACCCCTCCACTTT. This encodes CASSHGGISGSPLHF.

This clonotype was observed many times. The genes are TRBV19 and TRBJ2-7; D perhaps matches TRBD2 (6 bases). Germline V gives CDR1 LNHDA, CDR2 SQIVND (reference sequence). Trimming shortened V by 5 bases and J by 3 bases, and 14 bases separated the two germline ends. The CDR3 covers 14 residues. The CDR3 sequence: CASSVGSGGYEQYF. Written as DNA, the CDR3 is TGTGCCAGTAGTGTCGGGAGCGGAGGCTACGAGCAGTACTTC.

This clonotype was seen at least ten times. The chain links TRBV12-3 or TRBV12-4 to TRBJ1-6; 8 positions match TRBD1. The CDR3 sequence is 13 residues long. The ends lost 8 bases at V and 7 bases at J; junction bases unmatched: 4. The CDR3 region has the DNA TGTGCCAGCGGACAGGGCTGGAATTCACCCCTCCACTTT. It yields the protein CASGQGWNSPLHF.

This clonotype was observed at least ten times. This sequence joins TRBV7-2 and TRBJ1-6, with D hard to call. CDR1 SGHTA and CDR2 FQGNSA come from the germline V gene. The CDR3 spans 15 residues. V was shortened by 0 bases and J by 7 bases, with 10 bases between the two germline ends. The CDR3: CASSLAFGSNSPLHF. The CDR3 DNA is TGTGCCAGCAGCTTAGCTTTTGGCAGCAATTCACCCCTCCACTTT.

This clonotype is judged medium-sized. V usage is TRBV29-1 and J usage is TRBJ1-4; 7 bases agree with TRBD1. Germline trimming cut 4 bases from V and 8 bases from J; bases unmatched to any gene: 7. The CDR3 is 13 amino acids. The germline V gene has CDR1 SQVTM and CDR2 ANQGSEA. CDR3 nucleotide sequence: TGCAGCGTTGGTCGACAGGGTTTCGAAAAACTGTTTTTT. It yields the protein CSVGRQGFEKLFF.

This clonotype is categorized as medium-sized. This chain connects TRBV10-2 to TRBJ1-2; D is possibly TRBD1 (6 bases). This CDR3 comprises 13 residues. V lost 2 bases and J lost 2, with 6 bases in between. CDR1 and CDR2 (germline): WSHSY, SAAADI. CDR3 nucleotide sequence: TGCGCCAGCAGTGAGACAGGGAACTATGGCTACACCTTC. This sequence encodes CASSETGNYGYTF.

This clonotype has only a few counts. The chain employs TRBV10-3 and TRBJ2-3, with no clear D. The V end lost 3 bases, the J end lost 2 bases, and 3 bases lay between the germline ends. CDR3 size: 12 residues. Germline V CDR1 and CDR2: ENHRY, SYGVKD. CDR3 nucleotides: TGTGCCATCAGTGAACTCACAGATACGCAGTATTTT. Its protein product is CAISELTDTQYF.

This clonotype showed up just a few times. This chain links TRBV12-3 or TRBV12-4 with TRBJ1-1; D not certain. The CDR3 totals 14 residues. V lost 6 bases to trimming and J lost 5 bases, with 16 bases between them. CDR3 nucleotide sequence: TGTGCCAGCAGCCCGAGGACGACCGGTACTGAAGCTTTCTTT. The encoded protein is CASSPRTTGTEAFF.

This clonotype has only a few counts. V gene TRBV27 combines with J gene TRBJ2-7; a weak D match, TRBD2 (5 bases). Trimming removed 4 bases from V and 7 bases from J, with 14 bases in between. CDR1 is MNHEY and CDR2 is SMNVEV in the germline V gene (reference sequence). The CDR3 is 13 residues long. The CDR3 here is CASSSPGRREQYF. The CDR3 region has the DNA TGTGCCAGCAGTTCCCCGGGAAGGCGAGAGCAGTACTTC.

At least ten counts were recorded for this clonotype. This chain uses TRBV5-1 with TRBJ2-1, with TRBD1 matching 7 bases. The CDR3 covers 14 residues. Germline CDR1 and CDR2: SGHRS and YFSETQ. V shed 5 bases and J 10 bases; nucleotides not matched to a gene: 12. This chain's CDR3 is CASSTGTASREQFF. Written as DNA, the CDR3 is TGCGCCAGCAGTACCGGGACAGCCTCTAGGGAGCAGTTCTTC.

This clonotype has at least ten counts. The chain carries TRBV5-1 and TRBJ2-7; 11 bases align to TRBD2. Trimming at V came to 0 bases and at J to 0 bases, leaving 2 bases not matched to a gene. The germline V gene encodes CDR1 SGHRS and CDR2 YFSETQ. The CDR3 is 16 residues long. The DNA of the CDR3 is TGCGCCAGCAGCTTGGGACTAGCGGGGTCCTCCTACGAGCAGTACTTC. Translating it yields CASSLGLAGSSYEQYF.

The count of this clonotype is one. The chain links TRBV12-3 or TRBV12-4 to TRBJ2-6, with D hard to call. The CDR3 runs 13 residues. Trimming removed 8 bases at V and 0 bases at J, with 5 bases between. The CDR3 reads CASDISGANVLTF. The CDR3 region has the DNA TGTGCCAGCGACATCTCTGGGGCCAACGTCCTGACTTTC.

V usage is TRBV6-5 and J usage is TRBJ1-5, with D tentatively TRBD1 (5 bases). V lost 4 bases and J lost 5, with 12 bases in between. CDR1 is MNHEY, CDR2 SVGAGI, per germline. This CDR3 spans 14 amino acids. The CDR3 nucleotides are TGTGCCAGCAGTTTGTCAGGGCCCCATCAGCCCCAGCATTTT. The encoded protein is CASSLSGPHQPQHF.